In its sample, the clone carrying this T cell receptor (beta chain) was seen a few times. With a J-beta primer mix and a sample-barcoded 5' primer, a second PCR ran roughly 7 to 11 cycles. TCRdb fed the 5' RACE reads into MiXCR, producing one record per CDR3 protein. The sample has 1.5 million to 2 million distinct CDR3 sequences, 49% seen once. This sample stems from a study of blood T cells in healthy people across ages. The CDR3 runs 15 residues. Germline CDR1 DFQATT, CDR2 SNEGSKA (reference sequence). Sample: blood. The clonotype was recovered from a woman aged 40 to 50 in good health. The V and J genes are TRBV20-1 and TRBJ2-7; 7 positions agree with TRBD1. The J call may be faulty, since TRBJ2-5 better matches the DNA end. CDR3: CSARGPGQQQETQYF. CDR3 coding DNA: TGCAGTGCTAGAGGCCCGGGACAGCAACAAGAGACCCAGTACTTC.